The 2 T cell receptor beta chains given below trace back to one sample, sequenced in a study of beta chain features in type 1 diabetes. TCRB transcripts that were expressed got sequenced, as all of the isolated RNA had been reverse transcribed. TCRdb's copy holds only in-frame clones and misses some; the assay was immunoSEQ multiplex PCR. This sample has 450,000 to 600,000 clones, with approximately 31% found just once. The sequenced material came from naive CD4+ T cells from blood. The receptors shown here come from a man between 18 and 29 years old in good health.

V is TRBV7-6 and J is TRBJ2-3; D is undetermined. Trimming pared 3 bases from V and 0 bases from J, leaving 7 bases between. The germline CDR1 and CDR2 sequences are SGHVS and FNYEAQ. This CDR3 has 14 residues. The DNA of the CDR3 is TGTGCCAGCAGCTTGCAATATAGCACAGATACGCAGTATTTT. The encoded protein is CASSLQYSTDTQYF.

The rearrangement uses TRBV27 and TRBJ2-3; TRBD2 might be the D (7 bases). The CDR3 contains 16 residues. V lost 6 bases, J lost 5 bases, and 21 bases lay in between. The V gene's germline CDR1 is MNHEY and CDR2 SMNVEV (reference sequence). The CDR3 sequence: CASSLGGGRPEDTQYF. The DNA of the CDR3 is TGTGCCAGCAGCCTCGGGGGCGGGAGACCTGAAGATACGCAGTATTTT.